This entry lists 25 T cell receptor beta chains sequenced from one sample in a study of T cell changes during pregnancy in multiple sclerosis. Sequencing used immunoSEQ multiplex PCR; TCRdb keeps in-frame clones, though not all of them. The sample records 70,000 to 95,000 clones, around nine tenths being singletons. The material sequenced was CD4+ T cells from peripheral blood mononuclear cells, taken in the second trimester of pregnancy. The receptor source for this set is a female donor with multiple sclerosis, enrolled in a pregnancy study.

This clone occurred once. The chain employs TRBV12-2 and TRBJ2-4; the D call TRBD2 from the table was never checked on the DNA. TRBV12-2 is a documented pseudogene. This CDR3 is built from 20 residues. The CDR3 loop is CASRSLNGGPGYLAKNIQYF. The CDR3 DNA sequence: TGTGCAAGTCGCTCACTCAACGGGGGGCCGGGGTATCTAGCCAAAAACATTCAGTACTTC.

The J gene is TRBJ2-1, the V gene TRBV28; 9 bases agree with TRBD1. The V gene's germline CDR1 is MDHEN and CDR2 SYDVKM. The CDR3 runs 14 residues. The ends lost 6 bases at V and 2 bases at J; junction bases unmatched: 2. The CDR3 region has the DNA TGTGCCAGCAGGACAGGGGGAACCTACAATGAGCAGTTCTTC. Its translation: CASRTGGTYNEQFF.

This chain joins TRBV28 and TRBJ1-4; possibly TRBD1 for D (5 bases). The germline gives CDR1 MDHEN, CDR2 SYDVKM. V gave up 10 bases and J gave up 5 bases, with 20 bases separating them. The CDR3 is made up of 15 amino acids. The chain's CDR3 is CATSGRGAGNEKLFF. CDR3 in DNA: TGTGCCACTTCCGGCCGGGGCGCGGGGAATGAAAAACTGTTTTTT.

V usage is TRBV7-9 and J usage is TRBJ2-7; D is unresolved. V gave up 7 bases and J gave up 1 base, with 14 bases separating them. The germline CDR1 and CDR2 sequences are SEHNR and FQNEAQ (reference sequence). This CDR3 spans 14 amino acids. CDR3 sequence: CASTTSARSYEQYF. CDR3 DNA sequence: TGTGCCAGCACCACCTCTGCGCGGTCCTACGAGCAGTACTTC.

V gene TRBV4-1 combines with J gene TRBJ1-2, with TRBD1 matching over 10 bases. V trimming: 4 bases; J trimming: 1 base; junction bases outside the gene matches: 9. Germline values: CDR1 MGHRA, CDR2 YSYEKL. The CDR3 runs 17 residues. The CDR3 region is CASSPYLTGGGNYGYTF. The CDR3 nucleotides are TGCGCCAGCAGCCCCTACTTGACAGGGGGCGGTAACTATGGCTACACCTTC.

The chain links TRBV6-5 to TRBJ1-6; 8 nucleotides align to TRBD1. Germline CDR1 MNHEY, CDR2 SVGAGI. This CDR3 has 16 amino acids. V dropped 2 bases and J dropped 6; count of bases not matched to a gene: 6. CDR3 sequence: CASSYRIGQGNSPLHF. The CDR3 nucleotides are TGTGCCAGCAGTTACCGGATAGGACAGGGTAATTCACCCCTCCACTTT.

The CDR3 DNA reads as TGTGCCAGTAGTGAGGGACAGGGTTCAGAGACCCAGTACTTC. As protein: CASSEGQGSETQYF. This chain links TRBV19 with TRBJ2-5; 9 bases map to TRBD1. Germline trimming cut 5 bases from V and 4 bases from J; bases unmatched to any gene: 5. Germline V gene data show CDR1 as LNHDA and CDR2 as SQIVND (reference sequence). This CDR3 region has 14 residues.

The V gene is TRBV5-1, the J gene TRBJ2-5; 12 bases match TRBD1. The V segment lost 0 bases and the J segment 5 bases; nucleotides outside the gene matches: 5. Germline V CDR1 and CDR2: SGHRS, YFSETQ. This CDR3 has 16 amino acids. This CDR3 reads CASSLEGTGGTETQYF. The CDR3 coding sequence is TGCGCCAGCAGCTTGGAGGGGACAGGGGGCACGGAGACCCAGTACTTC. The complete variable domain, with remaining parts taken from reference TRBV5-1 and TRBJ2-5, reads KAGVTQTPRYLIKTRGQQVTLSCSPISGHRSVSWYQQTPGQGLQFLFEYFSETQRNKGNFPGRFSGRQFSNSRSEMNVSTLELGDSALYLCASSLEGTGGTETQYFGPGTRLLVL.

The CDR3 region is CASSIAGNQPQHF. For the CDR3, the DNA is TGTGCCAGTAGTATAGCCGGGAATCAGCCCCAGCATTTT. This chain connects TRBV19 to TRBJ1-5, with D uncertain. This CDR3 contains 13 residues. V lost 1 base and J 4 bases, leaving 5 bases between the germline ends. CDR1 LNHDA and CDR2 SQIVND come from the germline V gene (reference sequence).

CDR3 sequence (DNA): TGTGCCAGCAGCTCCTGGACTAGCGTACAAGAGACCCAGTACTTC. It encodes CASSSWTSVQETQYF. The chain is built from TRBV2 and TRBJ2-5, with 9 bases fitting TRBD2. V gave up 6 bases and J gave up 2 bases; unmatched junction bases: 7. The CDR3 is 15 residues long. The germline V gene has CDR1 SNHLY and CDR2 FYNNEI.

About this clone: The identical CDR3 is also encoded by other nucleotide sequences in the sample. This sequence joins TRBV18 and TRBJ1-1, with 7 bases identical to TRBD1. The CDR3 loop spans 14 amino acids. Germline V CDR1 and CDR2: KGHSH, LQKENI. With 3 bases clipped from V and 0 bases from J, the junction kept 1 base outside the gene matches. This CDR3 is CASSPTGMNTEAFF. The CDR3 bases are TGTGCCAGCTCACCGACAGGGATGAACACTGAAGCTTTCTTT.

The gene calls are TRBV27 and TRBJ2-7; a weak D match, TRBD1 (6 bases). From germline, CDR1 is MNHEY and CDR2 SMNVEV (reference sequence). Trimming left V 5 bases short and J 6 bases short, with 29 bases between. The CDR3 is made up of 18 amino acids. In DNA form, the CDR3 reads TGTGCCAGCAGTCCCCGACAGGTGACTTCATCCTTGACTGCCGAGCAGTACTTC. Translating gives CASSPRQVTSSLTAEQYF.

The genes are TRBV5-1 and TRBJ1-2; 7 bases align to TRBD1. This CDR3 is built from 14 residues. J lost 8 bases, V lost 0 bases, and 7 bases had no gene match. The germline CDR1 and CDR2 sequences are SGHRS and YFSETQ. The CDR3 region has the DNA TGCGCCAGCAGCTTGGCCTTTACAGGGGCCGGCTACACCTTC. Amino acids: CASSLAFTGAGYTF. The full variable domain, rest sourced from reference TRBV5-1 and TRBJ1-2, is KAGVTQTPRYLIKTRGQQVTLSCSPISGHRSVSWYQQTPGQGLQFLFEYFSETQRNKGNFPGRFSGRQFSNSRSEMNVSTLELGDSALYLCASSLAFTGAGYTFGSGTRLTVV.

DNA of the CDR3: TGTGCCAGCAGTGATGGGACTAGCGGGGGCCGGGGTGCAGATACGCAGTATTTT. Translated: CASSDGTSGGRGADTQYF. The chain combines TRBV2 with TRBJ2-3; 14 bases map to TRBD2. Unmatched junction bases numbered 9, after V lost 3 bases and J lost 4 bases. Germline-derived CDR1 and CDR2 are SNHLY and FYNNEI. The length of the CDR3 is 18 residues. Full variable domain (outside the CDR3, taken from reference TRBV2 and TRBJ2-3): EPEVTQTPSHQVTQMGQEVILRCVPISNHLYFYWYRQILGQKVEFLVSFYNNEISEKSEIFDDQFSVERPDGSNFTLKIRSTKLEDSAMYFCASSDGTSGGRGADTQYFGPGTRLTVL.

The chain recombines TRBV28 with TRBJ2-7; possible D gene TRBD1, 5 bases. The CDR3 totals 12 residues. Germline V gene data show CDR1 as MDHEN and CDR2 as SYDVKM. The germline V and J ends were trimmed by 3 bases and 6 bases, with 9 bases remaining between them. CDR3 bases: TGTGCCAGCAGTTTGCAGGGCCTCGAGCAGTACTTC. As protein: CASSLQGLEQYF.

As concerns this clone: The same CDR3 arises from other DNA sequences in this sample as well. The chain recombines TRBV18 with TRBJ2-3, with 8 nucleotides matching TRBD2. Germline V gene sequence: CDR1 KGHSH, CDR2 LQKENI. The CDR3 extends over 14 amino acids. After removal of 2 bases from V and 2 bases from J, the junction contained 0 bases not matched to a gene. CDR3 nucleotide sequence: TGTGCCAGCTCACCAGGACTAGCCACAGATACGCAGTATTTT. Translation gives CASSPGLATDTQYF.

CDR3 nucleotide sequence: TGTGCCAGCAGTCCCCCTCTCTTCCTCGAGGGGCAGTACTTC. Translating gives CASSPPLFLEGQYF. The V and J genes are TRBV6-1 and TRBJ2-7, with a possible D match to TRBD2 (5 bases). Germline V CDR1 and CDR2: MNHNS, SASEGT. The V and J ends lost 5 bases and 9 bases respectively, with 20 bases between them. CDR3 size: 14 residues.

This clone has a handful of counts. The gene calls are TRBV19 and TRBJ2-2; D is unclear. Germline CDR1 reads LNHDA; CDR2 reads SQIVND (reference sequence). Trimming took 3 bases from V and 1 from J, leaving 9 bases between them. The CDR3 is 15 residues long. The CDR3 reads CASSIREVNTGELFF. CDR3 sequence (DNA): TGTGCCAGTAGTATTCGCGAGGTGAACACCGGGGAGCTGTTTTTT.

The chain joins TRBV9 to TRBJ2-6; no clear D. The CDR3 is 13 amino acids. V shed 6 bases and J shed 3 bases, with 7 bases lying between them. Per germline, CDR1 SGDLS and CDR2 YYNGEE. Here the CDR3 DNA reads TGTGCCAGCACCTATATTGGGGCCAACGTCCTGACTTTC. This codes for CASTYIGANVLTF.

This chain uses TRBV15 with TRBJ1-5, with D tentatively TRBD1 (5 bases). The CDR3 is 16 amino acids. Germline lookup yields CDR1 LNHNV and CDR2 YYDKDF (reference sequence). V lost 0 bases to trimming and J lost 6 bases, with 15 bases between them. This chain's CDR3 is CATSRDRRGDGQPQHF. Here the CDR3 DNA reads TGTGCCACCAGCAGAGATCGACGGGGGGATGGTCAGCCCCAGCATTTT. Looking up the rest from reference TRBV15 and TRBJ1-5 gives the full variable domain: DAMVIQNPRYQVTQFGKPVTLSCSQTLNHNVMYWYQQKSSQAPKLLFHYYDKDFNNEADTPDNFQSRRPNTSFCFLDIRSPGLGDTAMYLCATSRDRRGDGQPQHFGDGTRLSIL.

This clone was recorded once. The V call is TRBV28, the J call TRBJ1-1; tentatively, D is TRBD1 (5 bases). Per germline, CDR1 MDHEN and CDR2 SYDVKM. V lost 8 bases, J lost 8 bases, and 18 bases lay in between. CDR3 length: 13 amino acids. CDR3 loop: CASGGAGGREAFF. The CDR3 nucleotides read TGTGCCAGCGGTGGGGCGGGGGGACGGGAAGCTTTCTTT.

The chain is built from TRBV19 and TRBJ2-3; 7 bases agree with TRBD1. The CDR3 runs to 15 residues. After removal of 5 bases from V and 2 bases from J, the junction contained 7 bases not matched to a gene. Germline assignment: CDR1 LNHDA and CDR2 SQIVND (reference sequence). The CDR3 here is CASSPLTGYTDTQYF. The CDR3 bases are TGTGCCAGTAGTCCCCTGACAGGGTACACAGATACGCAGTATTTT.

This clone was found once. This chain joins TRBV13 and TRBJ2-7; D may be TRBD1 (6 bases). Germline V lookup: CDR1 PRHDT, CDR2 FYEKMQ (reference sequence). The V gene lost 3 bases and the J gene lost 3 bases, with 15 bases spanning the gap. CDR3 length equals 15 residues. The CDR3 DNA reads TGTGCCAGCAGCTTGGTCGCAGGGGTTATCTACGAGCAGTACTTC. This translates into CASSLVAGVIYEQYF.

This rearrangement joins TRBV12-5 to TRBJ1-1; a possible D gene is TRBD1 (6 bases). This CDR3 region has 14 residues. Between the trimmed V and J ends, which lost 6 bases and 6 bases, there was a span of 17 bases. The germline V gene encodes CDR1 LGHNT and CDR2 FRNRAP. In nucleotides, the CDR3 is TGTGCTAGTGGGACGCCGGGGGGGCGCTCTGAAGCTTTCTTT. Residues: CASGTPGGRSEAFF. The full variable domain, in which reference TRBV12-5 and TRBJ1-1 provide the parts outside the CDR3, is DARVTQTPRHKVTEMGQEVTMRCQPILGHNTVFWYRQTMMQGLELLAYFRNRAPLDDSGMPKDRFSAEMPDATLATLKIQPSEPRDSAVYFCASGTPGGRSEAFFGQGTRLTVV.

The V gene is TRBV6-6, the J gene TRBJ2-1; weak D call: TRBD1 (5 bases). This CDR3 comprises 15 residues. Trimming took 6 bases from V and 0 from J, leaving 12 bases between them. Germline CDR1 reads MNHNY; CDR2 reads SVGAGI (reference sequence). This chain's CDR3 is CASRFRVDSYNEQFF. DNA for the CDR3: TGTGCCAGCAGGTTCAGGGTGGACTCCTACAATGAGCAGTTCTTC.